The 30 T cell receptor beta chains listed next were all sequenced from one sample in a study of T cells in Graves' hyperthyroidism and ophthalmopathy. There were TCR beta CDR3 regions amplified from RNA transcripts. When the TCR CDR3 underwent first-round RT-PCR, the HTBI primer set was used. TCRdb reprocessed the multiplex PCR reads with MiXCR, giving one entry per CDR3 protein. In the table there are hundreds of thousands of distinct CDR3 sequences, about 15% of which are singletons. Sequenced input: blood. These TCRs come from a woman under 40 with Graves' hyperthyroidism.

In its sample, this clonotype was seen many times. This chain links TRBV7-2 with TRBJ2-3; D ambiguous. The CDR3 loop spans 16 amino acids. CDR1 is SGHTA, CDR2 FQGNSA, per germline. Trimming left V 2 bases short and J 6 bases short, with 18 bases between. CDR3: CASSLSSERPRDTQYF. CDR3 sequence (DNA): TGTGCCAGCAGCTTAAGCTCGGAACGGCCCAGGGATACGCAGTATTTT.

V usage is TRBV29-1 and J usage is TRBJ2-1; the D gene is possibly TRBD1 (6 bases). The CDR3 contains 16 residues. CDR1 and CDR2 from the germline V gene are SQVTM and ANQGSEA. Deletions cut 5 bases from V and 8 bases from J, with 25 bases between. The CDR3 DNA reads TGCAGCGTTAAGCCTTCCAGGGGATTTGTTAGCGATGAGCAGTTCTTC. It is translated as CSVKPSRGFVSDEQFF.

This clonotype was picked up many times. The chain links TRBV7-2 to TRBJ2-1; D is uncertain. Germline V gene lookup returns CDR1 SGHTA and CDR2 FQGNSA. V was trimmed by 3 bases and J by 13 bases, leaving 13 bases between them. CDR3 size: 12 residues. The CDR3 sequence: CASSFTISEQFF. The CDR3 nucleotides read TGTGCCAGCAGCTTTACGATCTCAGAACAGTTCTTC.

This clonotype appeared many times. The chain couples TRBV2 to TRBJ2-5; tentatively, D is TRBD1 (6 bases). The CDR3 covers 13 residues. Germline values: CDR1 SNHLY, CDR2 FYNNEI. V was cut by 7 bases and J by 5 bases, with 14 bases left in between. CDR3 in DNA: TGTGCCAGCAAACAGGCAGGGGTGGAGACCCAGTACTTC. It codes for CASKQAGVETQYF.

This clonotype has a handful of counts. The chain combines TRBV20-1 with TRBJ1-5, with D possibly TRBD1 on 5 matching bases. Between the trimmed V and J ends, which lost 6 bases and 6 bases, there was a span of 15 bases. The CDR3 has 13 residues. Germline CDR1 DFQATT, CDR2 SNEGSKA (reference sequence). This CDR3 reads CSAERGSGQPQHF. The CDR3 DNA reads TGCAGTGCCGAGAGGGGTTCTGGTCAGCCCCAGCATTTT.

This clonotype came up a few times. This chain joins TRBV2 and TRBJ2-4; the match to TRBD2 covers 9 bases. In germline, CDR1 is SNHLY, CDR2 FYNNEI. With 2 bases clipped from V and 8 bases from J, the junction kept 4 bases outside the gene matches. The CDR3 is made up of 14 amino acids. The CDR3 region is CASSEPSGVDIQYF. The CDR3 DNA reads as TGTGCCAGCAGTGAACCTAGCGGGGTGGACATTCAGTACTTC.

This chain links TRBV9 with TRBJ2-1; perhaps TRBD2 as D (5 bases). Per the germline V gene, CDR1 is SGDLS and CDR2 is YYNGEE. Trimming left V 0 bases short and J 2 bases short, with 12 bases between. There are 16 residues in the CDR3. CDR3 sequence: CASSVDLATPYNEQFF. CDR3 nucleotides: TGTGCCAGCAGCGTAGACTTAGCGACCCCCTACAATGAGCAGTTCTTC.

This clonotype was observed a handful of times. The chain has TRBV7-6 and TRBJ2-1; no reliable D call. Deletions cut 3 bases from V and 8 bases from J, with 17 bases between. This CDR3 comprises 15 residues. Germline values: CDR1 SGHVS, CDR2 FNYEAQ. CDR3 sequence: CASSLIAAPGDEQFF. In DNA, the CDR3 is TGTGCCAGCAGCTTGATCGCAGCCCCGGGCGATGAGCAGTTCTTC. The full variable domain, completed using reference TRBV7-6 and TRBJ2-1, is GAGVSQSPRYKVTKRGQDVALRCDPISGHVSLYWYRQALGQGPEFLTYFNYEAQQDKSGLPNDRFSAERPEGSISTLTIQRTEQRDSAMYRCASSLIAAPGDEQFFGPGTRLTVL.

This clonotype has a count of ten or more. Germline is not matched at one junction end, which may reflect a read error. This chain uses TRBV28 with TRBJ1-2; perhaps TRBD1 as D (5 bases). Germline CDR1 MDHEN, CDR2 SYDVKM. The CDR3 totals 11 residues. This CDR3 is CASGGIYDYTF. CDR3 bases: TGTGCCAGCGGGGGAATCTATGACTACACCTTC.

This clonotype showed up many times. The J gene is TRBJ1-2, the V gene TRBV20-1, with TRBD1 matching over 10 bases. This CDR3 comprises 14 residues. J gave up 4 bases and V 5 bases, and 7 bases lay outside the gene matches. The germline V gene encodes CDR1 DFQATT and CDR2 SNEGSKA (reference sequence). The CDR3 region has the DNA TGCAGTGCTGAGGACAGGGGGTCCAGCTATGGCTACACCTTC. It encodes CSAEDRGSSYGYTF.

This rearrangement joins TRBV20-1 to TRBJ2-7; no definite D call. The CDR3 contains 16 residues. Trimming stripped 1 base from V and 3 bases from J, with 19 bases between. CDR1 and CDR2 from the germline V gene are DFQATT and SNEGSKA (reference sequence). The CDR3 reads CSARGVLGSSLYEQYF. The CDR3 DNA reads TGCAGTGCTAGAGGCGTTTTGGGCTCTTCACTCTACGAGCAGTACTTC.

This clonotype was counted many times. The V call is TRBV11-2, the J call TRBJ2-7; 7 bases are a match to TRBD1. The CDR3 totals 16 residues. Germline CDR1 SGHAT, CDR2 FQNNGV. Germline trimming cut 5 bases from V and 5 bases from J; bases unmatched to any gene: 15. This chain's CDR3 is CASSREAGTALDEQYF. The DNA of the CDR3 is TGTGCCAGCAGCCGCGAAGCCGGGACAGCTTTAGACGAGCAGTACTTC.

In this sample, this clonotype turned up many times. This chain joins TRBV6-1 and TRBJ1-4; no firm D call. CDR3 length equals 14 residues. Trimming pared 5 bases from V and 5 bases from J, leaving 12 bases between. Germline V gene lookup returns CDR1 MNHNS and CDR2 SASEGT. The CDR3 region is CASSHTSTNEKLFF. As DNA, the CDR3 is TGTGCCAGCAGTCACACTAGTACGAATGAAAAACTGTTTTTT.

This clonotype was seen ten or more times. The chain couples TRBV28 to TRBJ1-2; unclear D gene. The germline CDR1 and CDR2 sequences are MDHEN and SYDVKM. The CDR3 runs to 16 residues. Between the trimmed V and J ends, which lost 5 bases and 8 bases, there was a span of 24 bases. DNA for the CDR3: TGTGCCAGCAGTACGGACCAGGCGGGCACTCCGGGCGGCTACACCTTC. Translation: CASSTDQAGTPGGYTF.

This clonotype has ten or more counts. The V call is TRBV2, the J call TRBJ1-2; the match to TRBD1 covers 7 bases. Looked up from germline, CDR1 is SNHLY and CDR2 is FYNNEI. The CDR3 totals 13 residues. V lost 6 bases, J lost 7 bases, and 8 bases stayed unmatched. CDR3 loop: CASSSTGTAGYTF. As DNA, the CDR3 is TGTGCCAGCAGCTCAACCGGGACAGCTGGCTACACCTTC.

The chain is built from TRBV3-2 and TRBJ2-1; the table's D call TRBD2 went unverified against the DNA. TRBV3-2 is a pseudogene. The CDR3 is 14 residues long. In DNA, the CDR3 is TGTGCCAGCAGGGACTCAGAAGAGAGCAATGAGCAGTTCTTC. Translated: CASRDSEESNEQFF.

This clonotype was counted only a few times. The chain carries TRBV20-1 and TRBJ1-5; 8 bases map to TRBD1. The germline gives CDR1 DFQATT, CDR2 SNEGSKA (reference sequence). The J segment lost 8 bases and the V segment lost 6 bases, leaving 9 bases of the junction unmatched. CDR3 length: 13 residues. The chain's CDR3 is CSASRGRMEPQHF. CDR3 sequence (DNA): TGCAGTGCCTCCAGGGGGCGTATGGAGCCCCAGCATTTT.

This clonotype was detected only a few times. The chain's CDR3 is CASSLLRGNQPQHF. CDR3 DNA: TGTGCCAGCAGTTTGCTCAGGGGCAATCAGCCCCAGCATTTT. The chain is built from TRBV28 and TRBJ1-5, with a weak D call TRBD1 (5 bases). The germline V gene encodes CDR1 MDHEN and CDR2 SYDVKM. This CDR3 spans 14 amino acids. Trimming took 3 bases from V and 2 from J, leaving 8 bases between them.

This clonotype was counted a few times. The chain is built from TRBV19 and TRBJ1-5, with D uncertain. CDR3 length: 12 residues. Germline V lookup: CDR1 LNHDA, CDR2 SQIVND (reference sequence). Trimming left V 10 bases short and J 4 bases short, with 11 bases between. The chain's CDR3 is CATRAANQPQHF. CDR3 coding DNA: TGTGCCACCCGGGCAGCTAATCAGCCCCAGCATTTT.

This clonotype was picked up a small number of times. A read error is possible here, since a much larger clone lies one base away. V usage is TRBV12-3 or TRBV12-4 and J usage is TRBJ2-2, with TRBD2 identical over 9 bases. V dropped 6 bases and J dropped 2; count of bases not matched to a gene: 7. The CDR3 is made up of 16 amino acids. CDR3 coding DNA: TGTGCCAGCAGCCAGACTAGCGGTAGAAACACCGGGGAGCTGTTTTTT. Translated, it gives CASSQTSGRNTGELFF.

This clonotype has ten or more counts. The J gene is TRBJ1-1, the V gene TRBV15; tentative D call: TRBD1 (5 bases). The germline gives CDR1 LNHNV, CDR2 YYDKDF (reference sequence). This CDR3 region has 15 residues. The ends were cut back, 1 base at V and 0 bases at J, with 9 bases in the middle. CDR3 amino acids: CATSRAATVNTEAFF. The CDR3 DNA follows: TGTGCCACCAGCAGAGCCGCGACAGTGAACACTGAAGCTTTCTTT.

This clonotype was seen ten or more times. The rearrangement joins TRBV19 to TRBJ2-7; maybe TRBD2 (5 bases). This CDR3 is built from 14 residues. V dropped 5 bases and J dropped 3 bases, with 14 bases sitting between them. Germline assignment: CDR1 LNHDA and CDR2 SQIVND (reference sequence). The CDR3: CASSHAGANYEQYF. In nucleotides, the CDR3 is TGTGCCAGTAGTCACGCGGGCGCAAACTACGAGCAGTACTTC.

The table lists this clonotype with a few counts. A much larger clonotype is one base distant, so this may be a read error. The genes are TRBV5-6 and TRBJ2-7, with 7 bases aligning to TRBD1. The germline gives CDR1 SGHDT, CDR2 YYEEEE. This CDR3 is 15 amino acids long. The ends lost 5 bases at V and 2 bases at J; junction bases unmatched: 10. The CDR3 is CASSTTGTATYEQYF. The DNA for the CDR3 is TGTGCCAGCAGTACAACCGGGACAGCAACCTACGAGCAGTACTTC.

This clonotype has more than one count but fewer than ten. V is TRBV20-1 and J is TRBJ1-5, with 7 bases lining up with TRBD1. Germline V gene sequence: CDR1 DFQATT, CDR2 SNEGSKA (reference sequence). The CDR3 is made up of 15 amino acids. V trimming: 6 bases; J trimming: 1 base; junction bases outside the gene matches: 9. For the CDR3, the DNA is TGCAGTGCCTCATTTAGGGGGCTAAGCAATCAGCCCCAGCATTTT. This gives the protein CSASFRGLSNQPQHF.

The chain employs TRBV24-1 and TRBJ2-3; D might be TRBD2 (6 bases). The V gene's germline CDR1 is KGHDR and CDR2 SFDVKD. The CDR3 consists of 13 residues. Trimming shortened V by 0 bases and J by 8 bases, and 8 bases separated the two germline ends. The CDR3 here is CATSDLGGITQYF. The DNA for the CDR3 is TGTGCCACCAGTGATTTGGGGGGGATTACGCAGTATTTT.

A remark on this clonotype: This clone may be a read error of a much larger clone one base away. The V call is TRBV27, the J call TRBJ2-1; D unclear. Germline CDR1 reads MNHEY; CDR2 reads SMNVEV (reference sequence). CDR3 length: 12 residues. The CDR3 coding sequence is TGTGCCGGCAGTGCGCAGGACAATGAGCAGTTCTTC. Its protein product is CAGSAQDNEQFF.

The sample holds many counts of this clonotype. The chain employs TRBV27 and TRBJ2-2; 7 bases are shared with TRBD1. Germline CDR1 reads MNHEY; CDR2 reads SMNVEV (reference sequence). The CDR3 is 14 amino acids. V was clipped by 9 bases and J by 3 bases; unmatched bases: 7. CDR3 sequence (DNA): TGTGCCAGTAGAACAGGGGTCTACACCGGGGAGCTGTTTTTT. It translates to CASRTGVYTGELFF.

Ten or more counts support this clonotype. J is TRBJ2-5 and V is TRBV10-3; maybe TRBD1 (6 bases). Trimming stripped 6 bases from V and 3 bases from J, with 8 bases between. Germline CDR1 and CDR2: ENHRY and SYGVKD. CDR3 length equals 12 residues. CDR3 sequence reads: CAIRGQEETQYF. The CDR3 nucleotides read TGTGCCATCAGGGGACAAGAAGAGACCCAGTACTTC.

This clonotype was counted ten times or more. The rearrangement joins TRBV18 to TRBJ1-2; no clear D gene. Germline V gene data show CDR1 as KGHSH and CDR2 as LQKENI. The V end lost 3 bases, the J end lost 7 bases, and 18 bases lay between the germline ends. CDR3 length: 15 residues. The CDR3 nucleotides are TGTGCCAGCTCACCGTGGGAGGGAGATTGGCGTGGCTACACCTTC. Translated, it gives CASSPWEGDWRGYTF.

Details on this clonotype: A junction end diverges from the germline sequence, so it may reflect a read error. J is TRBJ2-3 and V is TRBV7-4; no clear D. Germline lookup yields CDR1 SGHVT and CDR2 SQSDAQ. The CDR3 spans 13 residues. The CDR3 coding sequence is TGTGCCAGCAGCTTAGGAGAGAGAGATACGCGGTATTTT. Amino acid sequence: CASSLGERDTRYF.